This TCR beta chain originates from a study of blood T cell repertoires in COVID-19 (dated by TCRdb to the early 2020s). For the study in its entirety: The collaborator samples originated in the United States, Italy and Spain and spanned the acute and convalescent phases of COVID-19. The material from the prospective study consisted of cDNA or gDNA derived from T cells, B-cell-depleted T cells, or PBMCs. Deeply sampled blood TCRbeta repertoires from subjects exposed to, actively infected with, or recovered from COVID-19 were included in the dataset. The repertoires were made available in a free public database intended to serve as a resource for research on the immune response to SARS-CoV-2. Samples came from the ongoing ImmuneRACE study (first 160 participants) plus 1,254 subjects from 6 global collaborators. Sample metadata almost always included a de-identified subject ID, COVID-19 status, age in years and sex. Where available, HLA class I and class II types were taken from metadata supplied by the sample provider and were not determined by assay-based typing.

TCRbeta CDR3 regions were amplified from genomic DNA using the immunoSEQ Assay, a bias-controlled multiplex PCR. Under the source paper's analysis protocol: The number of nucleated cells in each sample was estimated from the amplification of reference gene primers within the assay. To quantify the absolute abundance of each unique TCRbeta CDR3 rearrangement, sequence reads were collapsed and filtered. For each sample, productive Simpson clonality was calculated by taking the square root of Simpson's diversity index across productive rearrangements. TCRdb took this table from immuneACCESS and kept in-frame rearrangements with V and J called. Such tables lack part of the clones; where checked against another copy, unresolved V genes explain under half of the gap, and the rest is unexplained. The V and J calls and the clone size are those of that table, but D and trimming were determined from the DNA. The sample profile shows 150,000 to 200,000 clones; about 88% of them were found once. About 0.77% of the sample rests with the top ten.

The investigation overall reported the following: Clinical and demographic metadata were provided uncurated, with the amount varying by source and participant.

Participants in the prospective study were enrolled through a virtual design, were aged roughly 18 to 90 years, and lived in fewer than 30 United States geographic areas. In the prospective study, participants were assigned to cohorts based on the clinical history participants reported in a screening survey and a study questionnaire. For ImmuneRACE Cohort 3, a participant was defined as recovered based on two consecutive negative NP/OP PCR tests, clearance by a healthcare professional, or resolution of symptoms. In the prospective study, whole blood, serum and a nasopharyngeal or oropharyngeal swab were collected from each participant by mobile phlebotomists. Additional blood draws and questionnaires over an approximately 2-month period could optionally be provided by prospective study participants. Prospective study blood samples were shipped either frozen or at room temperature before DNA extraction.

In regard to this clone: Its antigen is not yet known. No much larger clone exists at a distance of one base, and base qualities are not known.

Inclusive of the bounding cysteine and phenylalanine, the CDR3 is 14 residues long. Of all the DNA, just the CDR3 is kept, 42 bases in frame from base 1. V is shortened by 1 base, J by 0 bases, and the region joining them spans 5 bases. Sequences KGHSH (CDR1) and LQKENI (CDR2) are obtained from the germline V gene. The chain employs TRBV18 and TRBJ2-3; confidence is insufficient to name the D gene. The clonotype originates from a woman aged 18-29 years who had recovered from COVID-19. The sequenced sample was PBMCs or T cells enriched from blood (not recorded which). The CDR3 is CASSPRQSTDTQYF. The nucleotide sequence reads TGTGCCAGCTCACCACGGCAGAGCACAGATACGCAGTATTTT. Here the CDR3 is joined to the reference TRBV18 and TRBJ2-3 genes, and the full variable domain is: NAGVMQNPRHLVRRRGQEARLRCSPMKGHSHVYWYRQLPEEGLKFMVYLQKENIIDESGMPKERFSAEFPKEGPSILRIQQVVRGDSAAYFCASSPRQSTDTQYFGPGTRLTVL.